This T cell receptor beta chain was sequenced for a study of CD8 T cells in Susac syndrome. It was with random hexamers that roughly 0.45 to 1 ug RNA was reverse transcribed. TCRdb called the immunoSEQ multiplex PCR reads again in MiXCR, with one record for every CDR3 protein. The sample lists 330,000 or so distinct CDR3 sequences, about 88% occurring once. This clonotype was seen more than once but under ten times. With 1 base removed from V and 10 bases from J, the gap between germline ends came to 10 bases. The CDR3 covers 12 residues. In germline, CDR1 is LGHNA, CDR2 YNFKEQ. This chain links TRBV4-2 with TRBJ1-2, with unresolved D. This receptor was taken from a human donor with multiple sclerosis. Sequencing was carried out using CD8+ T cells from PBMCs. The DNA of the CDR3 is TGTGCCAGCAGCCAAGGGACTCTTGACTACACCTTC. It specifies CASSQGTLDYTF.